The 8 T cell receptor beta chains presented below share a single source sample, sequenced in a study of blood T cell repertoires in COVID-19. Produced via immunoSEQ multiplex PCR; TCRdb's table is partial and in-frame only. The sample includes 250,000 to 300,000 clones, over 85% of them seen just once. Material: peripheral blood. These receptors originate from a woman in her 30s with COVID-19, enrolled during active disease.

The chain recombines TRBV5-5 with TRBJ2-1, with 13 bases matching TRBD2. The germline V gene has CDR1 SGHKS and CDR2 YYEKEE (reference sequence). CDR3 length: 17 amino acids. J gave up 7 bases and V 4 bases, and 11 bases lay outside the gene matches. CDR3 DNA: TGTGCCAGCAGCCGTGGGACTAGCGGGGTGAGTTGGAATGAGCAGTTCTTC. Protein: CASSRGTSGVSWNEQFF. The full variable domain, its missing parts supplied by reference TRBV5-5 and TRBJ2-1, is DAGVTQSPTHLIKTRGQQVTLRCSPISGHKSVSWYQQVLGQGPQFIFQYYEKEERGRGNFPDRFSARQFPNYSSELNVNALLLGDSALYLCASSRGTSGVSWNEQFFGPGTRLTVL.

The J gene is TRBJ1-4, the V gene TRBV27, with D possibly matching TRBD1 (5 bases). The CDR3 extends over 17 amino acids. Germline CDR1 and CDR2: MNHEY and SMNVEV (reference sequence). Trimming removed 2 bases at V and 6 bases at J, with 19 bases between. The CDR3 loop is CASSLTGLGVLDEKLFF. The DNA for the CDR3 is TGTGCCAGCAGTTTAACTGGGTTAGGGGTCCTAGATGAAAAACTGTTTTTT.

The chain employs TRBV19 and TRBJ1-6, with no clear D. The CDR3 extends over 16 amino acids. V was pared by 1 base and J by 7 bases, with 14 bases between. The germline V gene has CDR1 LNHDA and CDR2 SQIVND (reference sequence). The CDR3 loop reads CASSIVGSYSNSPLHF. CDR3 bases: TGTGCCAGTAGTATAGTGGGCTCCTACTCAAATTCACCCCTCCACTTT.

The chain recombines TRBV5-1 with TRBJ1-2; 7 bases agree with TRBD1. Germline V gene lookup returns CDR1 SGHRS and CDR2 YFSETQ. V shed 1 base and J 5 bases; nucleotides not matched to a gene: 5. The CDR3 extends over 14 amino acids. This CDR3 is CASSLWDSVYGYTF. CDR3 sequence (DNA): TGCGCCAGCAGCTTGTGGGACAGCGTTTATGGCTACACCTTC.

CDR3 in DNA: TGTGCCAGTAGTCCCGAGACAGAGGGGGACACTGAAGCTTTCTTT. This encodes CASSPETEGDTEAFF. This chain links TRBV19 with TRBJ1-1; tentatively, D is TRBD1 (6 bases). Germline V gene lookup returns CDR1 LNHDA and CDR2 SQIVND (reference sequence). Between the trimmed V and J ends, which lost 5 bases and 3 bases, there was a span of 16 bases. This CDR3 contains 15 residues.

This rearrangement joins TRBV2 to TRBJ2-3; TRBD2 aligns across 12 bases. Germline CDR1 is SNHLY and CDR2 is FYNNEI. J gave up 1 base and V 7 bases, and 6 bases lay outside the gene matches. The CDR3 spans 16 residues. The CDR3 loop is CASKLAGGRGTDTQYF. The CDR3 DNA follows: TGTGCCAGCAAGCTAGCGGGGGGGCGGGGCACAGATACGCAGTATTTT.

The genes are TRBV2 and TRBJ1-2, with TRBD1 matching over 7 bases. Germline V lookup: CDR1 SNHLY, CDR2 FYNNEI. The trim removed 5 bases at V and 5 bases at J, leaving 8 bases unmatched. This CDR3 contains 14 residues. The CDR3 region is CASSKDRLFYGYTF. CDR3 DNA sequence: TGTGCCAGCAGTAAGGACAGGCTATTTTATGGCTACACCTTC.

The chain links TRBV18 to TRBJ1-5; 11 bases are shared with TRBD1. The germline V gene encodes CDR1 KGHSH and CDR2 LQKENI. Unmatched junction bases numbered 1, after V lost 5 bases and J lost 1 base. The CDR3 is 15 amino acids. The CDR3 coding sequence is TGTGCCAGCTCATGGGACAGGGGGAGCAATCAGCCCCAGCATTTT. It specifies CASSWDRGSNQPQHF.